These 11 T cell receptor beta chains came from one sample sequenced in a study of regulatory T cells. Study outcomes and limitations: Hydrophobic residues at CDR3 positions 6 and 7 were enriched in conventional CD4+ T cells of CD3G-deficient patients.

Primers: 52 TRBV forward and 13 TRBJ reverse. The protocol was immunoSEQ multiplex PCR, while the TCRdb copy is restricted to in-frame clones and leaves out a portion. This sample has 32,000 or so clones, with around 93% found just once. These receptors' targets are unknown. The specimen sequenced was conventional CD4+ T cells sorted from blood. The receptors originated from a person aged 18 to 30 with CD3G deficiency.

The chain links TRBV11-2 to TRBJ2-5; no firm D call. The CDR3 totals 11 residues. Trimming removed 5 bases at V and 5 bases at J, with 6 bases between. Germline V gene data show CDR1 as SGHAT and CDR2 as FQNNGV. The CDR3, as DNA: TGTGCCAGCAGCCACGGGGAGACCCAGTACTTC. Translated, it gives CASSHGETQYF.

The chain uses TRBV6-1 and TRBJ2-7; TRBD2 matches at 10 bases. The length of the CDR3 is 13 residues. CDR1 and CDR2 (germline): MNHNS, SASEGT. V lost 4 bases and J lost 3; bases outside the gene matches: 0. The CDR3 DNA sequence: TGTGCCAGCAGTGCTAGCGGGAGCTACGAGCAGTACTTC. Its translation is CASSASGSYEQYF.

This chain links TRBV18 with TRBJ2-3; 9 bases match TRBD1. Germline loops: CDR1 KGHSH, CDR2 LQKENI. Germline trimming cut 0 bases from V and 5 bases from J; bases unmatched to any gene: 6. The CDR3 consists of 16 residues. CDR3 protein: CASSPPGLTGGDTQYF. The CDR3 DNA is TGTGCCAGCTCACCACCGGGACTGACAGGGGGAGATACGCAGTATTTT.

The rearrangement links TRBV6-4 to TRBJ2-7; TRBD2 matches at 8 bases. The CDR3 has 15 residues. The J segment lost 2 bases and the V segment lost 7 bases, leaving 10 bases of the junction unmatched. Germline assignment: CDR1 MRHNA and CDR2 SNTAGT. CDR3 DNA: TGTGCCAGCACCCCGGGGGGAGCGGGGGCCTACGAGCAGTACGTC. This sequence encodes CASTPGGAGAYEQYV.

The chain employs TRBV27 and TRBJ2-1; 14 bases match TRBD2. CDR3 length: 14 amino acids. V trimming: 5 bases; J trimming: 13 bases; junction bases outside the gene matches: 7. The germline CDR1 and CDR2 sequences are MNHEY and SMNVEV (reference sequence). The CDR3 sequence: CASSRGLAGGPQFF. The CDR3 nucleotides read TGTGCCAGCAGTCGAGGACTAGCGGGAGGTCCCCAGTTCTTC.

This chain uses TRBV28 with TRBJ2-1, with a possible D match to TRBD1 (5 bases). The CDR3 is 14 amino acids. Per the germline V gene, CDR1 is MDHEN and CDR2 is SYDVKM. Trimming shortened V by 7 bases and J by 4 bases, and 14 bases separated the two germline ends. The CDR3 reads CASNTGFNYNEQFF. As DNA, the CDR3 is TGTGCCAGCAATACAGGTTTTAATTACAATGAGCAGTTCTTC.

This rearrangement joins TRBV18 to TRBJ1-6; no clear D. In germline, CDR1 is KGHSH, CDR2 LQKENI. Trimming shortened V by 3 bases and J by 8 bases, and 11 bases separated the two germline ends. CDR3 length: 14 residues. The CDR3 loop reads CASSPSGRDSPLHF. The CDR3 nucleotides read TGTGCCAGCTCACCGTCGGGCCGCGATTCACCCCTCCACTTT.

The V call is TRBV30, the J call TRBJ1-2; weak D call: TRBD1 (5 bases). This CDR3 spans 13 amino acids. Looked up from germline, CDR1 is GTSNPN and CDR2 is SVGIG (reference sequence). The germline V and J ends were trimmed by 2 bases and 4 bases, with 11 bases remaining between them. The CDR3 nucleotides are TGTGCCTGGAGTTGGGGGATCGGCTATGGCTACACCTTC. This translates into CAWSWGIGYGYTF.

V is TRBV7-9 and J is TRBJ2-1; no definite D call. Germline V CDR1 and CDR2: SEHNR, FQNEAQ (reference sequence). V dropped 4 bases and J dropped 6 bases, with 16 bases sitting between them. The CDR3 has 15 amino acids. The CDR3 DNA reads as TGTGCCAGCAGCTCGGGCAGCCTAAAGGCCAATGAGCAGTTCTTC. Its protein product is CASSSGSLKANEQFF.

This chain uses TRBV7-2 with TRBJ1-5, with TRBD1 matching 10 bases. The CDR3 is 18 residues long. V was pared by 4 bases and J by 3 bases, with 12 bases of the junction left unmatched. Germline V gene data show CDR1 as SGHTA and CDR2 as FQGNSA. DNA for the CDR3: TGTGCCAGCAGCTCAAGACCCCCGGGACAGGGGTCCAATCAGCCCCAGCATTTT. This gives the protein CASSSRPPGQGSNQPQHF.

Concerning this clone itself: The same CDR3 also results from other DNA sequences found in this sample. The rearrangement links TRBV30 to TRBJ2-1, with TRBD2 identical over 9 bases. The V gene's germline CDR1 is GTSNPN and CDR2 SVGIG (reference sequence). V trimming: 0 bases; J trimming: 4 bases; junction bases outside the gene matches: 4. The CDR3 spans 15 residues. The CDR3 spells CAWSVGLAGYNEQFF. Written as DNA, the CDR3 is TGTGCCTGGAGTGTGGGTCTAGCGGGATACAATGAGCAGTTCTTC.